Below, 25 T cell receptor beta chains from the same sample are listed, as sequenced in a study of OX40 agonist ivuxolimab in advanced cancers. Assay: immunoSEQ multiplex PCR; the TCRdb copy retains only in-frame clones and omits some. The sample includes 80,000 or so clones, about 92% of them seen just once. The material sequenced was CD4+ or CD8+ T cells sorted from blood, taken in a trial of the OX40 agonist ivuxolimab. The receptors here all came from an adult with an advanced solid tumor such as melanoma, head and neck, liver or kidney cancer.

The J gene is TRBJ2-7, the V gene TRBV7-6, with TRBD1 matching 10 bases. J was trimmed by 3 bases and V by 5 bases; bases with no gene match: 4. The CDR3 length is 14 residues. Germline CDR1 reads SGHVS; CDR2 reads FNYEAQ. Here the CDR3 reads CASSPGQGGYEQYF. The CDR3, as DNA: TGTGCCAGCAGCCCTGGACAGGGGGGCTACGAGCAGTACTTC.

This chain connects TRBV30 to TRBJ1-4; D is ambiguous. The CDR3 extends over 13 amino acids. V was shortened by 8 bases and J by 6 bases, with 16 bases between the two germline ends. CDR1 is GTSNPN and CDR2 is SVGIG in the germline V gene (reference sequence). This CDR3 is CALLGLEDEKLFF. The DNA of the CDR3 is TGTGCCCTCCTCGGGCTCGAGGATGAAAAACTGTTTTTT.

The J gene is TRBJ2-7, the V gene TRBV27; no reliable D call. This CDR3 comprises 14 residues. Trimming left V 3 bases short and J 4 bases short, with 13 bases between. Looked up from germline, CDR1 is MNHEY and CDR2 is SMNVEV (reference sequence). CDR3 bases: TGTGCCAGCAGTTTTAGGCCAGAACTATACGAGCAGTACTTC. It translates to CASSFRPELYEQYF.

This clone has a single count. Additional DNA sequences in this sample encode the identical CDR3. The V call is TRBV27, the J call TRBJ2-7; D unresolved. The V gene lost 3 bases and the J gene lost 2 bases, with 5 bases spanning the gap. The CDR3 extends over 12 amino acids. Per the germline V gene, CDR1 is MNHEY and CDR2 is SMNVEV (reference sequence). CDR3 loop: CASSFGPYEQYF. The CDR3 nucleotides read TGTGCCAGCAGTTTCGGCCCCTACGAGCAGTACTTC.

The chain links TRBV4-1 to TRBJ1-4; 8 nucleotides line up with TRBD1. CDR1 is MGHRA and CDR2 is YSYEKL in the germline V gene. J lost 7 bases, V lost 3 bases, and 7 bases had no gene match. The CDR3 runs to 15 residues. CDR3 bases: TGCGCCAGCAGCCACCCGGGACAGGACTCTGAAAAACTGTTTTTT. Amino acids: CASSHPGQDSEKLFF.

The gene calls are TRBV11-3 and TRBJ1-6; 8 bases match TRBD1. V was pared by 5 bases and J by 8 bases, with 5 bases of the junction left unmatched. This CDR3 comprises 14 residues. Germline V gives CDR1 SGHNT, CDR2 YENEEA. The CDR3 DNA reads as TGTGCCAGCAGCCCCGACAGGGGTTATTCACCCCTCCACTTT. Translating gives CASSPDRGYSPLHF.

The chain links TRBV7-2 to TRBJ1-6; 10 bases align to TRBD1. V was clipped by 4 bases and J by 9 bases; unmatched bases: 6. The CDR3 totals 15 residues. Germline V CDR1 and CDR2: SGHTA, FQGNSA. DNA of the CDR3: TGTGCCAGCAGCTCGGTGGACAGGGGGGCTTCACCCCTCCACTTT. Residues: CASSSVDRGASPLHF.

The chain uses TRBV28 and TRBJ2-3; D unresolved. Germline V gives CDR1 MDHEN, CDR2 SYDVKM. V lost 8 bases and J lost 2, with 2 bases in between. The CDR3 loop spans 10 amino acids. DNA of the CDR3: TGTGCCAGCTCCACAGATACGCAGTATTTT. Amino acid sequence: CASSTDTQYF.

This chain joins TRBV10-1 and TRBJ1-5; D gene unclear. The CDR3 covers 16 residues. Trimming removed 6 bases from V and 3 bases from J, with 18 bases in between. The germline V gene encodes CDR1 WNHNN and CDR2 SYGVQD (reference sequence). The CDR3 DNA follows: TGCGCCAGCAGCCTAAACGACGGCAGCCTCAATCAGCCCCAGCATTTT. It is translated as CASSLNDGSLNQPQHF.

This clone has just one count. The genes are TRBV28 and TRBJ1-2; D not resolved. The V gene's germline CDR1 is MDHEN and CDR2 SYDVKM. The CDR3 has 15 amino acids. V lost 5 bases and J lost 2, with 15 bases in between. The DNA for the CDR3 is TGTGCCAGCAGTGAGACCCTGGCGCCGAACTATGGCTACACCTTC. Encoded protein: CASSETLAPNYGYTF.

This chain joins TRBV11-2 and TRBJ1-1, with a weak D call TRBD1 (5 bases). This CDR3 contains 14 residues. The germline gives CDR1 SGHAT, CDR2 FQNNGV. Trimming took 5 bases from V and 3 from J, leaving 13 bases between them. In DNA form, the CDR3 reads TGTGCCAGCAGCACCATACCAGGGTACACTGAAGCTTTCTTT. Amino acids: CASSTIPGYTEAFF.

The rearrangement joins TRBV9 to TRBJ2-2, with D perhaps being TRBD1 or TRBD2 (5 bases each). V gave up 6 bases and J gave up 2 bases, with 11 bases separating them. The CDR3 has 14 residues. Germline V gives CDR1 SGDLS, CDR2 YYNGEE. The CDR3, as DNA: TGTGCCAGCAATGAGGGGTCTAACACCGGGGAGCTGTTTTTT. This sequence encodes CASNEGSNTGELFF.

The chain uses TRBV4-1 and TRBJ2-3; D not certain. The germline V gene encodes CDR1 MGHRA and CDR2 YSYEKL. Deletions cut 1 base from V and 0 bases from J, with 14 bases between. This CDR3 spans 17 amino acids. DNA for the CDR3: TGCGCCAGCAGCCAAGGCGCCCTCGCTTCTAGCACAGATACGCAGTATTTT. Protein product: CASSQGALASSTDTQYF.

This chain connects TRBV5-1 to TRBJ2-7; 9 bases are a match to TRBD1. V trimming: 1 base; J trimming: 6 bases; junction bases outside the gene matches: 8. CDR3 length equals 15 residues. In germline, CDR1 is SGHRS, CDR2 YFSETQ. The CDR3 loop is CASSLTPGQGGEQYF. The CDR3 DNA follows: TGCGCCAGCAGCTTGACCCCGGGACAGGGAGGCGAGCAGTACTTC.

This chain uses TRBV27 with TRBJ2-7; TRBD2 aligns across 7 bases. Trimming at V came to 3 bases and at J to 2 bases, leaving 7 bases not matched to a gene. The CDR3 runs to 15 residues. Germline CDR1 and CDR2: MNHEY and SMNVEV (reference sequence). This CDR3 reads CASSFGGEAPYEQYF. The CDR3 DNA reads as TGTGCCAGCAGTTTTGGGGGGGAGGCCCCCTACGAGCAGTACTTC.

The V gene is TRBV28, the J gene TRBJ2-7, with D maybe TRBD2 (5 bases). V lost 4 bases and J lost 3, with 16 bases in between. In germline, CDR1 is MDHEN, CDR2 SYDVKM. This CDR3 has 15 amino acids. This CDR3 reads CASSSPRAGRYEQYF. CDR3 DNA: TGTGCCAGCAGTTCCCCGCGGGCGGGTCGCTACGAGCAGTACTTC.

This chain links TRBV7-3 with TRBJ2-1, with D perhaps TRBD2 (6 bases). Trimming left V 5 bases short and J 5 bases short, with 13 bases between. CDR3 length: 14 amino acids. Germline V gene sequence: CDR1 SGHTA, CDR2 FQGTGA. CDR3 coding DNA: TGTGCCAGCAGCCGTCTCGGAGGGAACAATGAGCAGTTCTTC. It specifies CASSRLGGNNEQFF.

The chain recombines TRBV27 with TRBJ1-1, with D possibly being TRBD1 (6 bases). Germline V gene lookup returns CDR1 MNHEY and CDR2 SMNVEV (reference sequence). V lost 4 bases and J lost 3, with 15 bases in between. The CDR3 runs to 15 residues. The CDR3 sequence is CASSSKQGLDTEAFF. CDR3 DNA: TGTGCCAGCAGTTCCAAACAGGGTTTGGACACTGAAGCTTTCTTT.

The DNA of the CDR3 is TGTGCCAGTAGTTTCCTGACACGTCCCAATCAGCCCCAGCATTTT. This gives the protein CASSFLTRPNQPQHF. The J gene is TRBJ1-5, the V gene TRBV19, with unresolved D. The germline V and J ends were trimmed by 5 bases and 3 bases, with 14 bases remaining between them. Germline CDR1 is LNHDA and CDR2 is SQIVND (reference sequence). The CDR3 is made up of 15 amino acids.

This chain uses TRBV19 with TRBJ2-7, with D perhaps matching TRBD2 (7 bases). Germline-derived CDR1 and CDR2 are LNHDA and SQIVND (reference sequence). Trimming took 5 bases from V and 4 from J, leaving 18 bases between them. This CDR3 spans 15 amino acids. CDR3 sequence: CASSFGGGEGYEQYF. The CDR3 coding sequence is TGTGCCAGTAGTTTCGGCGGGGGCGAAGGATACGAGCAGTACTTC.

CDR3 DNA: TGTGCCAGCAGCCTGGGGAGAATGAACACTGAAGCTTTCTTT. This codes for CASSLGRMNTEAFF. The rearrangement uses TRBV28 and TRBJ1-1; D is unclear. The germline V gene has CDR1 MDHEN and CDR2 SYDVKM. The CDR3 is 14 amino acids. V lost 6 bases to trimming and J lost 0 bases, with 11 bases between them.

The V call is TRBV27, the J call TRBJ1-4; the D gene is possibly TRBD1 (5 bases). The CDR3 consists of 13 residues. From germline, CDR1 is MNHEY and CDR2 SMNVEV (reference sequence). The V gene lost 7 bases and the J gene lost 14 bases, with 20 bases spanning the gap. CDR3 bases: TGTGCCAGCAAGCTAGGGAGGGGCGGAGGGCTGTTTTTT. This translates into CASKLGRGGGLFF.

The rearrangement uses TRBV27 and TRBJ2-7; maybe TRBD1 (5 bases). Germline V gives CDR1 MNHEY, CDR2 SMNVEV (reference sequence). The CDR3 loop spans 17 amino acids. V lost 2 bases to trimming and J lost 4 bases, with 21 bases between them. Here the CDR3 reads CASSLVPRVGYPYEQYF. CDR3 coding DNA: TGTGCCAGCAGTTTAGTGCCCAGGGTTGGGTATCCGTACGAGCAGTACTTC.

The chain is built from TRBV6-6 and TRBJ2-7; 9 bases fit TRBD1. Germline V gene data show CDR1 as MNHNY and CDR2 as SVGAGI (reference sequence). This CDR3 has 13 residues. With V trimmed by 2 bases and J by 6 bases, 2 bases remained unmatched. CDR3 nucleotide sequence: TGTGCCAGCAGTTACGGGACAGGGCGCGAGCAGTACTTC. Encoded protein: CASSYGTGREQYF.

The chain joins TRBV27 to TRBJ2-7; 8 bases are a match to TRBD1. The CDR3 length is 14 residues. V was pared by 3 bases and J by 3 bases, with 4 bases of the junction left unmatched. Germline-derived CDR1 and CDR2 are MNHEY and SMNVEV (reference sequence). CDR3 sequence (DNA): TGTGCCAGCAGTTTTCGGACAGGGAGCTACGAGCAGTACTTC. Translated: CASSFRTGSYEQYF.